The 18 T cell receptor beta chains below all came from one sample that was sequenced in a study of CD8+ T cells in alopecia areata. Extracted from the samples, RNA was reverse transcribed into cDNA to serve as the sequencing template. Here immunoSEQ multiplex PCR was the method, and the copy in TCRdb shows in-frame clones only, minus some. Here the sample spans fewer than 250,000 clones, 35% to 40% being singletons. Treatment here: oral pan-JAK inhibitor, 5-10 mg twice daily. This material consisted of CD4+ T cells sorted from blood, taken at approximately week 30, from a patient treated with tofacitinib. Receptors were obtained from a human donor with alopecia areata.

As DNA, the CDR3 is TGTGCCTGGAGTGGCCAGTACCAAGAGACCCAGTACTTC. This codes for CAWSGQYQETQYF. This sequence joins TRBV30 and TRBJ2-5; D not certain. Trimming stripped 1 base from V and 0 bases from J, with 6 bases between. In germline, CDR1 is GTSNPN, CDR2 SVGIG (reference sequence). The CDR3 consists of 13 residues.

J is TRBJ1-2 and V is TRBV18; D is perhaps TRBD1 (5 bases). V was trimmed by 5 bases and J by 7 bases, leaving 11 bases between them. Germline CDR1 is KGHSH and CDR2 is LQKENI. This CDR3 is 12 amino acids long. Here the CDR3 reads CASSTQGIGYTF. As DNA, the CDR3 is TGTGCCAGCTCAACGCAGGGAATTGGCTACACCTTC.

The chain has TRBV29-1 and TRBJ2-5, with a tentative D call TRBD1 (5 bases). The V gene lost 2 bases and the J gene lost 2 bases, with 12 bases spanning the gap. The CDR3 is 14 residues long. CDR1 and CDR2 from the germline V gene are SQVTM and ANQGSEA. Here the CDR3 DNA reads TGCAGCGTTGAATACACAGGAAAACAAGAGACCCAGTACTTC. It codes for CSVEYTGKQETQYF.

The chain carries TRBV5-1 and TRBJ2-3, with D perhaps being TRBD1 or TRBD2 (5 bases each). Germline V lookup: CDR1 SGHRS, CDR2 YFSETQ. The ends were cut back, 4 bases at V and 8 bases at J, with 11 bases in the middle. The CDR3 covers 12 residues. CDR3 protein: CASSPDGGTQYF. In nucleotides, the CDR3 is TGCGCCAGCAGCCCGGATGGGGGTACGCAGTATTTT.

In its sample, this clone was seen a few times. The rearrangement links TRBV7-9 to TRBJ1-4; 10 nucleotides align to TRBD1. CDR1 is SEHNR and CDR2 is FQNEAQ in the germline V gene (reference sequence). The CDR3 loop spans 14 amino acids. Trimming at V came to 5 bases and at J to 7 bases, leaving 4 bases not matched to a gene. The CDR3 DNA reads as TGTGCCAGCAGCATCAGGACAGGGGGTGAAAAACTGTTTTTT. The encoded protein is CASSIRTGGEKLFF.

This clone came up a few times. Additional DNA sequences in this sample encode the identical CDR3. The V gene is TRBV29-1, the J gene TRBJ1-1, with 8 bases lining up with TRBD1. Looked up from germline, CDR1 is SQVTM and CDR2 is ANQGSEA. Trimming took 6 bases from V and 1 from J; bases not matched to a gene: 1. This CDR3 is built from 12 residues. CDR3 sequence: CSVDRGNTEAFF. The DNA for the CDR3 is TGCAGCGTAGACAGGGGGAACACTGAAGCTTTCTTT.

The rearrangement uses TRBV5-4 and TRBJ2-1, with 11 bases fitting TRBD2. The J segment lost 1 base and the V segment lost 4 bases, leaving 4 bases of the junction unmatched. CDR1 SGHNT and CDR2 YYREEE come from the germline V gene (reference sequence). This CDR3 has 16 amino acids. The CDR3 loop is CASSSSGRASYNEQFF. The CDR3 nucleotides read TGTGCCAGCAGCAGTAGCGGGAGGGCGTCCTACAATGAGCAGTTCTTC.

This clone showed up just a few times. CDR3 DNA sequence: TGTGCCAGCAGGCCCGGGACAGCCTACGAGCAGTACTTC. Encoded protein: CASRPGTAYEQYF. The chain has TRBV6-5 and TRBJ2-7, with 7 bases identical to TRBD1. The CDR3 has 13 amino acids. Losses at the gene ends were 6 bases for V and 2 bases for J; bases not matched to a gene: 4. CDR1 is MNHEY, CDR2 SVGAGI, per germline.

This clone was detected a few times. V gene TRBV5-1 combines with J gene TRBJ2-2; 9 nucleotides match TRBD1. Germline CDR1 SGHRS, CDR2 YFSETQ. V lost 0 bases and J lost 6; bases outside the gene matches: 6. The CDR3 covers 16 residues. The CDR3 is CASSLDGTGSSGELFF. DNA for the CDR3: TGCGCCAGCAGCTTGGATGGGACAGGGTCTTCCGGGGAGCTGTTTTTT.

This clone was counted between two and nine times. Other DNA sequences in the sample encode the same CDR3. J is TRBJ1-5 and V is TRBV5-1, with D unclear. The V gene lost 0 bases and the J gene lost 1 base, with 8 bases spanning the gap. Germline CDR1 is SGHRS and CDR2 is YFSETQ. The CDR3 runs 15 residues. Here the CDR3 reads CASSLEGVSNQPQHF. The CDR3 DNA reads as TGCGCCAGCAGCTTGGAGGGTGTCAGCAATCAGCCCCAGCATTTT.

This chain uses TRBV5-6 with TRBJ1-1; D might be TRBD1 (6 bases). V was cut by 4 bases and J by 4 bases, with 14 bases left in between. The germline V gene encodes CDR1 SGHDT and CDR2 YYEEEE. The CDR3 extends over 14 amino acids. The CDR3 nucleotides read TGTGCCAGCAGCGCATACAGGGCGAGCACTGAAGCTTTCTTT. Translation gives CASSAYRASTEAFF. The full variable domain, its missing parts supplied by reference TRBV5-6 and TRBJ1-1, is DAGVTQSPTHLIKTRGQQVTLRCSPKSGHDTVSWYQQALGQGPQFIFQYYEEEERQRGNFPDRFSGHQFPNYSSELNVNALLLGDSALYLCASSAYRASTEAFFGQGTRLTVV.

The chain joins TRBV9 to TRBJ2-5; 7 bases are shared with TRBD2. V shed 3 bases, J shed 5 bases, and the junction held 10 bases outside the gene matches. This CDR3 has 15 residues. Germline V gives CDR1 SGDLS, CDR2 YYNGEE. The CDR3 loop reads CASSGGDLLAETQYF. CDR3 sequence (DNA): TGTGCCAGCAGCGGAGGGGATTTACTAGCGGAGACCCAGTACTTC.

The chain joins TRBV7-2 to TRBJ2-7; TRBD1 matches 8 bases. The CDR3 spans 15 residues. V lost 5 bases to trimming and J lost 1 base; unmatched junction nucleotides: 7. Germline V gene sequence: CDR1 SGHTA, CDR2 FQGNSA. DNA of the CDR3: TGTGCCAGCAGCCCCGGGACAGGCAGTTCCTACGAGCAGTACTTC. Protein product: CASSPGTGSSYEQYF.

V gene TRBV27 combines with J gene TRBJ2-7; D gene ambiguous. Germline assignment: CDR1 MNHEY and CDR2 SMNVEV (reference sequence). The V end lost 5 bases, the J end lost 1 base, and 3 bases lay between the germline ends. The CDR3 has 11 residues. In DNA form, the CDR3 reads TGTGCCAGCAGTACTTCCTACGAGCAGTACTTC. Its translation is CASSTSYEQYF.

The CDR3 region is CSVTRDSCYTF. The CDR3 bases are TGCAGCGTTACCCGGGACAGCTGCTACACCTTC. V and J are TRBV29-1 and TRBJ1-2; 7 nucleotides line up with TRBD1. Germline V gene lookup returns CDR1 SQVTM and CDR2 ANQGSEA. CDR3 size: 11 residues. V shed 5 bases, J shed 9 bases, and the junction held 6 bases outside the gene matches.

This clone was counted ten times or more. The chain is built from TRBV30 and TRBJ2-5; weak D call: TRBD2 (7 bases). The CDR3 spans 14 residues. Germline V gene sequence: CDR1 GTSNPN, CDR2 SVGIG (reference sequence). Trimming cost V 3 bases and J 5 bases, with 16 bases left between them. CDR3 sequence (DNA): TGTGCCTGGAGCCGCGGGGGCGTCAGGGAGACCCAGTACTTC. Amino acid sequence: CAWSRGGVRETQYF.

In this sample, this clone turned up a few times. The chain recombines TRBV9 with TRBJ2-1; a weak D match, TRBD2 (6 bases). Trimming cost V 3 bases and J 8 bases, with 18 bases left between them. The V gene's germline CDR1 is SGDLS and CDR2 YYNGEE. This CDR3 has 15 residues. The chain's CDR3 is CASSEGTSLGYEQFF. The CDR3 bases are TGTGCCAGCAGCGAGGGCACTAGCCTTGGCTATGAGCAGTTCTTC.

J is TRBJ2-1 and V is TRBV7-9; 10 positions match TRBD2. V was pared by 4 bases and J by 2 bases, with 8 bases of the junction left unmatched. Germline CDR1 and CDR2: SEHNR and FQNEAQ (reference sequence). The CDR3 totals 17 residues. The CDR3 nucleotides are TGTGCCAGCAGCTCCCGATGGACTAGCGGACCCTACAATGAGCAGTTCTTC. Protein product: CASSSRWTSGPYNEQFF.